The 6 T cell receptor beta chains listed next were all sequenced from one sample in a study of technical replicates of blood from a few donors. Assay: immunoSEQ multiplex PCR; the TCRdb copy retains only in-frame clones and omits some. Among fewer than 75,000 clones, 70% to 90% were seen once, and the ten largest hold roughly 4.2%. The sample taken for sequencing was PBMCs. The receptors were sampled from a human donor in good health. Some clones in this sample may be carry-over from other donors' samples.

The gene calls are TRBV12-5 and TRBJ1-2; 7 bases agree with TRBD1. This CDR3 comprises 14 residues. V shed 4 bases and J 7 bases; nucleotides not matched to a gene: 9. Germline V gene data show CDR1 as LGHNT and CDR2 as FRNRAP. CDR3 amino acids: CASGSPNRGGGYTF. In nucleotides, the CDR3 is TGTGCTAGTGGTTCCCCCAACAGGGGAGGTGGCTACACCTTC.

This clone was picked up a small number of times. This chain connects TRBV7-9 to TRBJ1-4; 8 bases fit TRBD1. Per germline, CDR1 SEHNR and CDR2 FQNEAQ (reference sequence). Unmatched junction bases numbered 11, after V lost 2 bases and J lost 15 bases. This CDR3 contains 14 residues. For the CDR3, the DNA is TGTGCCAGCAGCTTATATGGGACAGGTTCGCCGGTGTTTTTT. Translated, it gives CASSLYGTGSPVFF.

The CDR3 DNA follows: TGTGCCAGCAGCCCGGACAGGGAGAACATTCAGTACTTC. Its translation is CASSPDRENIQYF. This sequence joins TRBV5-4 and TRBJ2-4; 8 nucleotides agree with TRBD1. CDR1 is SGHNT and CDR2 is YYREEE in the germline V gene (reference sequence). The ends lost 4 bases at V and 7 bases at J; junction bases unmatched: 4. The CDR3 is made up of 13 amino acids. The complete variable domain, with remaining parts taken from reference TRBV5-4 and TRBJ2-4, reads ETGVTQSPTHLIKTRGQQVTLRCSSQSGHNTVSWYQQALGQGPQFIFQYYREEENGRGNFPPRFSGLQFPNYSSELNVNALELDDSALYLCASSPDRENIQYFGAGTRLSVL.

The chain combines TRBV7-2 with TRBJ2-7; D is unresolved. Germline loops: CDR1 SGHTA, CDR2 FQGNSA. This CDR3 has 14 residues. With 2 bases removed from V and 2 bases from J, the gap between germline ends came to 10 bases. The CDR3 region has the DNA TGTGCCAGCAGCTTACACTACGGAACCTACGAGCAGTACTTC. Translation gives CASSLHYGTYEQYF.

This chain links TRBV27 with TRBJ2-1; TRBD1 might be the D (6 bases). Deletions cut 2 bases from V and 5 bases from J, with 10 bases between. CDR1 and CDR2 from the germline V gene are MNHEY and SMNVEV (reference sequence). The CDR3 loop spans 14 amino acids. The CDR3 sequence: CASSLQGPNNEQFF. In DNA, the CDR3 is TGTGCCAGCAGTTTACAGGGGCCGAACAATGAGCAGTTCTTC.

This chain links TRBV7-4 with TRBJ1-2; the D gene is possibly TRBD1 (6 bases). CDR3 length: 17 residues. Per the germline V gene, CDR1 is SGHVT and CDR2 is SQSDAQ. V was clipped by 5 bases and J by 0 bases, with 19 bases between them. The CDR3 region is CASSQTLSTGTNYGYTF. CDR3 sequence (DNA): TGTGCCAGCAGCCAGACCCTCTCGACAGGCACTAACTATGGCTACACCTTC.